Sequencing of this T cell receptor (beta chain) was carried out in a study of Ad26.COV2.S vaccination and SARS-CoV-2 variants. Background on the study: Donor was in the COV1001 Ad26.COV2.S trial arm. Once or twice, 56 days apart, Ad26.COV2.S was delivered intramuscularly.

CDR1 is LGHNT and CDR2 is FRNRAP in the germline V gene. The CDR3 has 13 amino acids. V dropped 6 bases and J dropped 5 bases, with 13 bases sitting between them. Treatment of the sample: around 19 received Ad26.COV2.S at low or high dose, single or two shots; several received placebo; per-sample allocation not given. Samples came from day 63 after the first vaccine or placebo injection. An adult of 18-55 years in Boston served as donor. Findings of the study overall: Reportedly, after vaccination the spike-specific CD8+ and CD4+ T cell responses displayed substantial breadth.

The protocol was immunoSEQ multiplex PCR, while the TCRdb copy is restricted to in-frame clones and leaves out a portion. The data hold roughly 500,000 clones, with around nine tenths observed a single time. The table lists this clone with a count of one. Its target is not known. The source material was peripheral blood, sampled in a trial of Ad26.COV2.S vaccine versus placebo. The sequence was collected from a person aged 18 to 59 who received the Ad26.COV2.S COVID-19 vaccine or a placebo. The chain combines TRBV12-5 with TRBJ1-1; D gene unclear. CDR3 DNA sequence: TGTGCTAGTGGCCGCACCGGGCGGACTGAAGCTTTCTTT. It specifies CASGRTGRTEAFF.